Described below is a single T cell receptor (beta chain) sequence and its context. The entry originates in a study of control samples from healthy donors and cancer patients. The repertoire was sequenced with immunoSEQ multiplex PCR; TCRdb's copy has only in-frame clones and lacks some. The data show approximately 35,000 clones, 90% to 95% seen once. The CDR3 loop spans 13 amino acids. Germline lookup yields CDR1 GTSNPN and CDR2 SVGIG (reference sequence). Trimming stripped 3 bases from V and 8 bases from J, with 13 bases between. V is TRBV30 and J is TRBJ1-4, with D unclear. The sequenced sample consisted of PBMCs. The clonotype comes from a man aged 35-49 years with colorectal cancer. The chain's CDR3 is CAWSPYGGEKLFF. CDR3 DNA sequence: TGTGCCTGGAGCCCTTACGGTGGGGAAAAACTGTTTTTT.